The clone carrying this T cell receptor beta chain has only a few counts. The table came from immunoSEQ multiplex PCR; TCRdb's copy has only in-frame clones and leaves some out. The table shows roughly 1,100,000 clones, with around four fifths occurring only once. This specimen belongs to a study of shared clonotypes between healthy human individuals. The receptor comes from a man younger than 35 in good health. Sequencing was performed on memory CD4+ T cells sorted from blood. Noted subset: CD45RA-negative fraction.

CDR3 amino acids: CAWSPRGPYSEQYF. The CDR3 region has the DNA TGTGCCTGGAGTCCTCGCGGCCCTTATTCCGAGCAGTACTTC. This chain links TRBV30 with TRBJ2-7; no firm D call. Germline V lookup: CDR1 GTSNPN, CDR2 SVGIG (reference sequence). The CDR3 is 14 residues long. V was trimmed by 2 bases and J by 6 bases, leaving 17 bases between them. Looking up the rest from reference TRBV30 and TRBJ2-7 gives the full variable domain: SQTIHQWPATLVQPVGSPLSLECTVEGTSNPNLYWYRQAAGRGLQLLFYSVGIGQISSEVPQNLSASRPQDRQFILSSKKLLLSDSGFYLCAWSPRGPYSEQYFGPGTRLTVT.